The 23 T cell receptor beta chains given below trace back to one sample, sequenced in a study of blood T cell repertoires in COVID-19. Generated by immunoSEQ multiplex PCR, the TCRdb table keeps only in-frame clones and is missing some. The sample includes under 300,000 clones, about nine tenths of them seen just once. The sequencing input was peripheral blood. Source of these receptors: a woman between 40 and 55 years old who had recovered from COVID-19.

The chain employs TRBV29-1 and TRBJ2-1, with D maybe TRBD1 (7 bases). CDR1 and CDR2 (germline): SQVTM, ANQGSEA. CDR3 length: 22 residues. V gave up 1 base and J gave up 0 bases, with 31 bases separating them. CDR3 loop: CSVEVRGRTGEGRKSSYNEQFF. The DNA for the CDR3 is TGCAGCGTTGAAGTTAGGGGGCGAACGGGAGAGGGCCGGAAAAGCTCCTACAATGAGCAGTTCTTC.

The CDR3 loop reads CASSTSRGQAMSNQPQHF. CDR3 nucleotide sequence: TGTGCCAGTAGTACCTCTCGAGGGCAGGCTATGAGCAATCAGCCCCAGCATTTT. The chain couples TRBV19 to TRBJ1-5; D remains ambiguous. CDR3 size: 18 residues. Per the germline V gene, CDR1 is LNHDA and CDR2 is SQIVND (reference sequence). The V end lost 4 bases, the J end lost 1 base, and 20 bases lay between the germline ends.

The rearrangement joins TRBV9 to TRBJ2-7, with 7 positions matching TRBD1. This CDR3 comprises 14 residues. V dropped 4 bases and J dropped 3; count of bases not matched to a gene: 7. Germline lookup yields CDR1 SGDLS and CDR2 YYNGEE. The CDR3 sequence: CASSPGQSFYEQYF. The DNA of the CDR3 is TGTGCCAGCAGCCCGGGACAGAGTTTCTACGAGCAGTACTTC.

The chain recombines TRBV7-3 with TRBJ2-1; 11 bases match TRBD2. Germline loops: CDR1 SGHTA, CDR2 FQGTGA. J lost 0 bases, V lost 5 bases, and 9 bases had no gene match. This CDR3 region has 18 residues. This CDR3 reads CASSHTPGTSGSYNEQFF. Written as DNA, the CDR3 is TGTGCCAGCAGCCATACTCCCGGGACTAGCGGCTCCTACAATGAGCAGTTCTTC.

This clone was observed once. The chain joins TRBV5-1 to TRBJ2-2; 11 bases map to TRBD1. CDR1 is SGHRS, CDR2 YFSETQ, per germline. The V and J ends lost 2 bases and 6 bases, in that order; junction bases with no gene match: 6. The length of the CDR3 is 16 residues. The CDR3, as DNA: TGCGCCAGCAGCTTCGGACAGGGGGCGAGTGCCGGGGAGCTGTTTTTT. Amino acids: CASSFGQGASAGELFF.

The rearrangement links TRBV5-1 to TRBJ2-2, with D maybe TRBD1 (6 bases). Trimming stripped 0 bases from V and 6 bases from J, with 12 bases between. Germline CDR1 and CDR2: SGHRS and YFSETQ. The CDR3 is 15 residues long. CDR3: CASSLGQEGSGELFF. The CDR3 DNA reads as TGCGCCAGCAGCTTGGGACAGGAAGGGTCCGGGGAGCTGTTTTTT. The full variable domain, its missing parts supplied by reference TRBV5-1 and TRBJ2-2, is KAGVTQTPRYLIKTRGQQVTLSCSPISGHRSVSWYQQTPGQGLQFLFEYFSETQRNKGNFPGRFSGRQFSNSRSEMNVSTLELGDSALYLCASSLGQEGSGELFFGEGSRLTVL.

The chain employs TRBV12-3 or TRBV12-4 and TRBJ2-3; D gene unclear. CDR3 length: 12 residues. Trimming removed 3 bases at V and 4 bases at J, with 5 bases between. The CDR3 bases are TGTGCCAGCAGTTTGTTCGCAGATACGCAGTATTTT. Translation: CASSLFADTQYF.

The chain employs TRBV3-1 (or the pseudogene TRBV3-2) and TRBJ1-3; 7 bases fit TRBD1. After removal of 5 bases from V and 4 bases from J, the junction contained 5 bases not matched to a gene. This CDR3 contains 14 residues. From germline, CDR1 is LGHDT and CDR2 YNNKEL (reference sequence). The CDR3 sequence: CASSSGQAGNTIYF. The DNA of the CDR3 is TGTGCCAGCAGCTCTGGACAGGCCGGAAACACCATATATTTT.

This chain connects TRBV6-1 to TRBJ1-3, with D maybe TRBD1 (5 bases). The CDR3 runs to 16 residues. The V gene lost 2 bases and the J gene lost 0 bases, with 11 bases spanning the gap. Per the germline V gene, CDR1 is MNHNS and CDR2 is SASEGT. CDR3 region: CASSESGLYSGNTIYF. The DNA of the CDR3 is TGTGCCAGCAGTGAATCAGGGCTTTACTCTGGAAACACCATATATTTT.

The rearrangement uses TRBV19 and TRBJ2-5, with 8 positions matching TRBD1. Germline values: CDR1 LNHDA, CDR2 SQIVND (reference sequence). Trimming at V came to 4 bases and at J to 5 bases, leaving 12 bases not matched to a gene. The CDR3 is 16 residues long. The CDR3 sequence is CASSTGQAGGRETQYF. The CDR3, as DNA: TGTGCCAGTAGTACGGGACAGGCTGGGGGGCGGGAGACCCAGTACTTC.

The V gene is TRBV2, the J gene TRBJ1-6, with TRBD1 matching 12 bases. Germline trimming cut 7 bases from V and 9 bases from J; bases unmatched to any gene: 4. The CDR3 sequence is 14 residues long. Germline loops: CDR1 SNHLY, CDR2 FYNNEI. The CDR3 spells CASNWDRGLSPLHF. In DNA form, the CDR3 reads TGTGCCAGCAACTGGGACAGGGGGCTTTCACCCCTCCACTTT.

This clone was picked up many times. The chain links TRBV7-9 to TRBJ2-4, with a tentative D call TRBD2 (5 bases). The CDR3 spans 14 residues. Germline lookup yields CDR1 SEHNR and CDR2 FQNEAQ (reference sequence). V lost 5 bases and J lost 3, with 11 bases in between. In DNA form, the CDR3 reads TGTGCCAGCAGCCTCCCGGCGGGCAAAAACATTCAGTACTTC. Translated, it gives CASSLPAGKNIQYF.

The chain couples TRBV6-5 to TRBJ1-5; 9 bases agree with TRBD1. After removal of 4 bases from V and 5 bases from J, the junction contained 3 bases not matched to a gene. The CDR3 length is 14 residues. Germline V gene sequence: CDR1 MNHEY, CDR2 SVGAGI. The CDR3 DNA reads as TGTGCCAGCAGTTCCCGACAGGGGGATCAGCCCCAGCATTTT. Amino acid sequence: CASSSRQGDQPQHF.

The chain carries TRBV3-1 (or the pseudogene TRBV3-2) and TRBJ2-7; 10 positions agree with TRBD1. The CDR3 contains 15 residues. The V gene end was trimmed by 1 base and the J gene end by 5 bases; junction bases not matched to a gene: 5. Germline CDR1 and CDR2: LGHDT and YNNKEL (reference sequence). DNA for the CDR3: TGTGCCAGCAGCCAAGCAGGACAGGGGGGCCACGAGCAGTACTTC. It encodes CASSQAGQGGHEQYF.

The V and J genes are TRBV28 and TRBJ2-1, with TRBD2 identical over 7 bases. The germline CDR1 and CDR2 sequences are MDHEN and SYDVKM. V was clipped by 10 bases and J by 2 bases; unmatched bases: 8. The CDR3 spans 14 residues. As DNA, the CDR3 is TGTGCCATCGAGCGGGGATCCACCTACAATGAGCAGTTCTTC. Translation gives CAIERGSTYNEQFF.

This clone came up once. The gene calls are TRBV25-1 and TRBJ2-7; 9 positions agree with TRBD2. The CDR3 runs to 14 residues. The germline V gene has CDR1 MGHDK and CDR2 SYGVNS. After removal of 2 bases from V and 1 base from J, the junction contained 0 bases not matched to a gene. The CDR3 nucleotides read TGTGCCAGCAGTGAAAGCGGGAGGTCCTACGAGCAGTACTTC. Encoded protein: CASSESGRSYEQYF.

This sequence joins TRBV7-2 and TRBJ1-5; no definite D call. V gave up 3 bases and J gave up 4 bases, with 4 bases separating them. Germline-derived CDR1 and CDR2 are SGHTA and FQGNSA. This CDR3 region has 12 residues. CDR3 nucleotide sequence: TGTGCCAGCAGCTTCCCAAATCAGCCCCAGCATTTT. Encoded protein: CASSFPNQPQHF.

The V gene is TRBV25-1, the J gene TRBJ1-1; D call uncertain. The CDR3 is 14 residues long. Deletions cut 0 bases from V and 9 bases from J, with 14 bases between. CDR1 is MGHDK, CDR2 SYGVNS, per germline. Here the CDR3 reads CASSEYSPSEKAFF. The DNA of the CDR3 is TGTGCCAGCAGTGAATATAGCCCGAGCGAGAAAGCTTTCTTT.

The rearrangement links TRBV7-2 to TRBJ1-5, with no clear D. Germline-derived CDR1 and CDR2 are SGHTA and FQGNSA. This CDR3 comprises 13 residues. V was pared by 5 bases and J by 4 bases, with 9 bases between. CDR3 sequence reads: CASSIKENQPQHF. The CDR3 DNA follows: TGTGCCAGCAGCATTAAGGAGAATCAGCCCCAGCATTTT.

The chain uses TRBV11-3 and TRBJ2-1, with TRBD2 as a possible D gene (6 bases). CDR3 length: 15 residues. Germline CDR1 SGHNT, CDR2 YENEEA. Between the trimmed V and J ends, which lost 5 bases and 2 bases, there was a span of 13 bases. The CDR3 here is CASSLGTGAYNEQFF. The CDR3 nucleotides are TGTGCCAGCAGCCTCGGGACGGGAGCCTACAATGAGCAGTTCTTC.

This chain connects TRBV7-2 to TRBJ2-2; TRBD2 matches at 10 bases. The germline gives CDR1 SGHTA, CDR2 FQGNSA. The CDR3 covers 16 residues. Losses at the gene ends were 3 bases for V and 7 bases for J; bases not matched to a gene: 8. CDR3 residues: CASSFFLAGASGELFF. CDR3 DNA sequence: TGTGCCAGCAGCTTCTTTCTAGCGGGAGCGAGCGGGGAGCTGTTTTTT.

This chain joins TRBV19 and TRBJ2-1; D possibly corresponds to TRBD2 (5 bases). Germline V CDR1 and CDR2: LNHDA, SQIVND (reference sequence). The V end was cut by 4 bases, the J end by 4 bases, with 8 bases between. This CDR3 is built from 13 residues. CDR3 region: CASSRTLYNEQFF. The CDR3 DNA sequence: TGTGCCAGTAGTAGGACTCTTTACAATGAGCAGTTCTTC.

CDR3 residues: CASSRQGFVETQYF. In nucleotides, the CDR3 is TGTGCCAGCAGTAGGCAGGGATTTGTGGAGACCCAGTACTTC. V usage is TRBV27 and J usage is TRBJ2-5; D perhaps matches TRBD1 (5 bases). V was clipped by 5 bases and J by 5 bases, with 15 bases between them. There are 14 residues in the CDR3. Germline V gene lookup returns CDR1 MNHEY and CDR2 SMNVEV (reference sequence).